A single sample is the source of the 27 T cell receptor beta chains below, sequenced in a study of monozygotic twins with inflammatory bowel disease. Reanalyzing the 5' RACE reads, TCRdb keeps one entry per CDR3 protein, without DNA. The sample totals more than 300,000 distinct CDR3 sequences. The sequenced material came from blood. All receptors derive from a human donor with ulcerative colitis or Crohn's disease, or a healthy co-twin of an affected twin (not recorded which).

The chain combines TRBV5-6 with TRBJ2-1. The CDR3 spans 16 residues. Looked up from germline, CDR1 is SGHDT and CDR2 is YYEEEE. CDR3 region: CASSLGWGFSYNEQFF.

V is TRBV7-2 and J is TRBJ2-5; without DNA, the TCRdb call of TRBD2 cannot be checked. The CDR3 loop spans 15 amino acids. Germline lookup yields CDR1 SGHTA and CDR2 FQGNSA. CDR3 region: CASSWNSGRQETQYF.

The CDR3 loop reads CASSPSGGTDIQYF. V usage is TRBV7-2 and J usage is TRBJ2-4; TCRdb reports TRBD1, a call that lacks DNA to check it against. In germline, CDR1 is SGHTA, CDR2 FQGNSA. This CDR3 is built from 14 residues. Combining the CDR3 with reference TRBV7-2 and TRBJ2-4 gives the whole variable domain GAGVSQSPSNKVTEKGKDVELRCDPISGHTALYWYRQSLGQGLEFLIYFQGNSAPDKSGLPSDRFSAERTGGSVSTLTIQRTQQEDSAVYLCASSPSGGTDIQYFGAGTRLSVL.

The chain employs TRBV4-2 and TRBJ1-6; checking the TCRdb D call of TRBD1 is not possible without DNA. Germline values: CDR1 LGHNA, CDR2 YNFKEQ. The CDR3 is made up of 16 amino acids. This CDR3 reads CASRAFQGQGNSPLHF.

The J gene is TRBJ2-1, the V gene TRBV7-9. The CDR3 is made up of 11 amino acids. Germline CDR1 reads SEHNR; CDR2 reads FQNEAQ (reference sequence). The CDR3 region is CASSASVEQFF.

The V call is TRBV20-1, the J call TRBJ1-4; without DNA, the TCRdb call of TRBD1 cannot be checked. The CDR3 covers 16 residues. Per germline, CDR1 DFQATT and CDR2 SNEGSKA (reference sequence). This chain's CDR3 is CSASGGTGASNEKLFF.

The chain is built from TRBV20-1 and TRBJ1-1; TCRdb reports TRBD1, a call that lacks DNA to check it against. CDR1 and CDR2 from the germline V gene are DFQATT and SNEGSKA (reference sequence). This CDR3 spans 17 amino acids. The CDR3 sequence: CSASPGQGGRMNTEAFF.

This sequence joins TRBV9 and TRBJ2-5; TCRdb selects TRBD2, and the lack of DNA leaves this call unchecked. The CDR3 covers 15 residues. The germline V gene encodes CDR1 SGDLS and CDR2 YYNGEE. The CDR3 loop is CASSYGTSRIETQYF.

The gene calls are TRBV6-5 and TRBJ2-4; there is no DNA to check the TCRdb D call of TRBD1. The germline CDR1 and CDR2 sequences are MNHEY and SVGAGI. The CDR3 is 13 amino acids. CDR3: CASSPGQINIQYF.

The chain recombines TRBV7-8 with TRBJ2-7; without DNA, the TCRdb call of TRBD1 cannot be checked. From germline, CDR1 is SGHVS and CDR2 FQNEAQ. This CDR3 region has 15 residues. CDR3 amino acids: CASSIVHRADYEQYF.

The V gene is TRBV30, the J gene TRBJ1-6; TCRdb names TRBD1, which stays unverified in the absence of DNA. This CDR3 is built from 13 residues. Germline CDR1 is GTSNPN and CDR2 is SVGIG (reference sequence). This CDR3 is CAWRQGGSSPLHF.

The genes are TRBV7-9 and TRBJ2-7; TCRdb's D call, TRBD2, is unchecked because there is no DNA. There are 15 residues in the CDR3. The germline V gene encodes CDR1 SEHNR and CDR2 FQNEAQ (reference sequence). This CDR3 reads CDSSLAIGSNHEQYF.

The chain carries TRBV20-1 and TRBJ1-5; the D call of TRBD1 rests on TCRdb alone, since no DNA is present to check it. This CDR3 spans 12 amino acids. The germline gives CDR1 DFQATT, CDR2 SNEGSKA (reference sequence). This CDR3 reads CSARRQTQPQHF.

This CDR3 is CASSFTSGQPQHF. The chain is built from TRBV27 and TRBJ1-5. CDR1 MNHEY and CDR2 SMNVEV come from the germline V gene (reference sequence). The CDR3 has 13 residues.

The chain couples TRBV7-2 to TRBJ2-4; TCRdb lists TRBD1, though no DNA is available to test this call. CDR1 is SGHTA and CDR2 is FQGNSA in the germline V gene. The CDR3 has 15 amino acids. CDR3: CASRRQDRGVNIQYF.

This chain connects TRBV7-2 to TRBJ1-3. The CDR3 is 13 amino acids. Germline loops: CDR1 SGHTA, CDR2 FQGNSA. CDR3 protein: CASSLDRTNTIYF.

The rearrangement joins TRBV7-8 to TRBJ2-2; TCRdb's D call, TRBD1, is unchecked because there is no DNA. Germline V lookup: CDR1 SGHVS, CDR2 FQNEAQ. This CDR3 comprises 15 residues. The chain's CDR3 is CASSFQGLDTGELFF. Variable domain in full (rest from reference TRBV7-8 and TRBJ2-2): GAGVSQSPRYKVAKRGQDVALRCDPISGHVSLFWYQQALGQGPEFLTYFQNEAQLDKSGLPSDRFFAERPEGSVSTLKIQRTQQEDSAVYLCASSFQGLDTGELFFGEGSRLTVL.

The rearrangement links TRBV29-1 to TRBJ2-1; TCRdb designates TRBD1, a call that cannot be tested without DNA. From germline, CDR1 is SQVTM and CDR2 ANQGSEA. The CDR3 consists of 13 residues. The CDR3 here is CSVGKGGGDEQFF.

The CDR3 loop is CASSQAGRSYNSPLHF. V gene TRBV3-1 combines with J gene TRBJ1-6. The CDR3 is 16 amino acids. In germline, CDR1 is LGHDT, CDR2 YNNKEL (reference sequence).

This sequence joins TRBV10-3 and TRBJ2-7; with no DNA, the TCRdb D assignment of TRBD1 cannot be verified. Germline values: CDR1 ENHRY, CDR2 SYGVKD. This CDR3 has 15 amino acids. The CDR3 region is CAISEPGLGIDEQYF.

J is TRBJ2-4 and V is TRBV4-2; the TRBD2 assignment by TCRdb is unverifiable without DNA. Germline V lookup: CDR1 LGHNA, CDR2 YNFKEQ. There are 19 residues in the CDR3. The CDR3 protein is CASSQVNTGGRGLKNIQYF.

The rearrangement joins TRBV29-1 to TRBJ2-5; TCRdb's assignment of TRBD1 cannot be checked, as there is no DNA. CDR1 and CDR2 (germline): SQVTM, ANQGSEA. The CDR3 loop spans 11 amino acids. The CDR3 protein is CSVRGEETQYF.

The rearrangement joins TRBV18 to TRBJ1-1; the TCRdb call, TRBD1, lacks DNA for checking. Per germline, CDR1 KGHSH and CDR2 LQKENI. CDR3 length: 13 residues. The CDR3 is CASSPGQGTEAFF.

The CDR3: CASSLEGASREAFF. The V and J genes are TRBV5-4 and TRBJ1-1; TCRdb names TRBD1, which stays unverified in the absence of DNA. Germline CDR1 SGHNT, CDR2 YYREEE (reference sequence). The CDR3 has 14 amino acids.

The V and J genes are TRBV19 and TRBJ1-2; TCRdb lists TRBD1, though no DNA is available to test this call. The CDR3 length is 13 residues. CDR1 is LNHDA, CDR2 SQIVND, per germline (reference sequence). The CDR3 here is CASSTTGHYGYTF.

CDR3 residues: CASSLGDRGTYEQYF. V and J are TRBV5-1 and TRBJ2-7; TCRdb gives TRBD1 as the D gene, but with no DNA this cannot be confirmed. CDR1 is SGHRS and CDR2 is YFSETQ in the germline V gene. This CDR3 comprises 15 residues.

The chain joins TRBV7-8 to TRBJ1-2. The CDR3 contains 15 residues. The V gene's germline CDR1 is SGHVS and CDR2 FQNEAQ. CDR3 region: CASSPSPAGSYGYTF.